This is a list of T cell receptor beta chains from one sample in a study of cytomegalovirus exposure and HLA in healthy donors. TCRdb's table, derived via immunoSEQ multiplex PCR, lists solely in-frame clones and lacks some. The sample has around 140,000 clones, 78% seen once. What was sequenced was PBMCs. These receptors were obtained from a woman aged 18-35 years in good health and CMV-seronegative. The CDR3 runs from the conserved cysteine through the conserved F or W. Expanded clones are given a class, and other clones once, few, many or no size at all.

j_gene: TRBJ1-2
v_gene: TRBV5-6
abundance: NA
CDR3aa: CASSVDRGPYYGYTF

j_gene: TRBJ2-6
v_gene: TRBV6-5
abundance: NA
CDR3aa: CASSYWGGVLTF

j_gene: TRBJ1-1
v_gene: TRBV12-5
abundance: NA
CDR3aa: CASDGFPNRGHGAFF

j_gene: TRBJ1-5
v_gene: TRBV2
abundance: NA
CDR3aa: CASRGQVSNQPQHF

j_gene: TRBJ2-7
v_gene: TRBV5-1
abundance: NA
CDR3aa: CASSYPDRGSSYEQYF

j_gene: TRBJ2-5
v_gene: TRBV14
abundance: NA
CDR3aa: CASSPGTSGYQETQYF

j_gene: TRBJ1-1
v_gene: TRBV7-9
abundance: NA
CDR3aa: CASSFIGAYTEAFF

j_gene: TRBJ1-2
v_gene: TRBV4-2
abundance: NA
CDR3aa: CASSPRAHRGYTF

j_gene: TRBJ1-5
v_gene: TRBV7-9
abundance: NA
CDR3aa: CASSPSNQPQHF

j_gene: TRBJ1-5
v_gene: TRBV21-1
abundance: few
CDR3aa: CASSITGTGRLQPQHF

j_gene: TRBJ2-3
v_gene: TRBV7-9
abundance: NA
CDR3aa: CASSWDRGSDTQYF

j_gene: TRBJ2-7
v_gene: TRBV19
abundance: NA
CDR3aa: CASSKTSGRAYSGEQYF